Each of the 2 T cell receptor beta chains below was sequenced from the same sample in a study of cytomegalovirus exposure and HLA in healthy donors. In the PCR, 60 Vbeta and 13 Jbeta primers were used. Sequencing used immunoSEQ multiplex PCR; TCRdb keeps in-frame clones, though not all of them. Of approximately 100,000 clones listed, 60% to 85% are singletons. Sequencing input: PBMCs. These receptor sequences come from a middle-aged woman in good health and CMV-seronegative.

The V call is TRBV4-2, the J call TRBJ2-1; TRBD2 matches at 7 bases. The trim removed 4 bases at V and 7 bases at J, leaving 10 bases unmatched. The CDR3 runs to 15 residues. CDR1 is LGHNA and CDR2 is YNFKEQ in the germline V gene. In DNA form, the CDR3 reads TGTGCCAGCAGCCCCCGACTAGCTGGGGAAAATGAGCAGTTCTTC. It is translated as CASSPRLAGENEQFF.

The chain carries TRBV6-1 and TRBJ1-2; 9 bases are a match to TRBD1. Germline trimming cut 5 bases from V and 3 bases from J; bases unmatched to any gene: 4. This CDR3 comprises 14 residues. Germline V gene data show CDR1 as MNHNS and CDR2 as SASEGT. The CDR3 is CASSPWTGDYGYTF. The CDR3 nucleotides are TGTGCCAGCAGTCCTTGGACAGGGGACTATGGCTACACCTTC.